The 32 T cell receptor beta chains below all came from one sample that was sequenced in a study of cytomegalovirus exposure and HLA in healthy donors. PCR amplification relied on 60 Vbeta primers (plus 13 Jbeta primers). TCRdb's table, derived via immunoSEQ multiplex PCR, lists solely in-frame clones and lacks some. This sample's clone table lists 60,000 to 90,000 clones. Sequenced input: PBMCs. The receptors shown here come from a woman aged 40-49 years in good health and CMV-seropositive.

V usage is TRBV4-1 and J usage is TRBJ2-7; no definite D call. Germline V lookup: CDR1 MGHRA, CDR2 YSYEKL. Trimming took 5 bases from V and 2 from J, leaving 13 bases between them. This CDR3 is 14 amino acids long. The CDR3 DNA reads TGCGCCAGCAGCAAATACGGTCGCGCCTACGAGCAGTACTTC. Encoded protein: CASSKYGRAYEQYF.

The chain uses TRBV7-2 and TRBJ1-2; D is undetermined. The length of the CDR3 is 15 residues. Deletions cut 4 bases from V and 2 bases from J, with 14 bases between. CDR1 and CDR2 from the germline V gene are SGHTA and FQGNSA. The CDR3 region has the DNA TGTGCCAGCAGCTCCTCATCGTCACTGAACTATGGCTACACCTTC. This sequence encodes CASSSSSSLNYGYTF.

The J gene is TRBJ2-7, the V gene TRBV7-7; weak D call: TRBD2 (6 bases). This CDR3 spans 15 amino acids. The germline V gene has CDR1 SSHAT and CDR2 FNYEAQ (reference sequence). V shed 6 bases and J shed 3 bases, with 18 bases lying between them. The CDR3 spells CASSYRASAHYEQYF. The CDR3 DNA is TGTGCCAGCAGTTATCGGGCTAGCGCCCACTACGAGCAGTACTTC.

The chain is built from TRBV7-2 and TRBJ1-6, with unresolved D. The length of the CDR3 is 13 residues. With 1 base removed from V and 7 bases from J, the gap between germline ends came to 5 bases. The germline gives CDR1 SGHTA, CDR2 FQGNSA. CDR3 loop: CASSLGANSPLHF. For the CDR3, the DNA is TGTGCCAGCAGCTTAGGGGCCAATTCACCCCTCCACTTT.

The chain has TRBV7-2 and TRBJ2-2, with 7 bases lining up with TRBD1. Unmatched junction bases numbered 6, after V lost 6 bases and J lost 2 bases. The germline CDR1 and CDR2 sequences are SGHTA and FQGNSA. The CDR3 is 15 residues long. CDR3 sequence (DNA): TGTGCCAGCAGACAAGCAGGGGGAAACACCGGGGAGCTGTTTTTT. Translation gives CASRQAGGNTGELFF.

The rearrangement joins TRBV6-1 to TRBJ1-2; 9 positions match TRBD1. CDR3 length: 15 residues. Looked up from germline, CDR1 is MNHNS and CDR2 is SASEGT. V trimming: 4 bases; J trimming: 6 bases; junction bases outside the gene matches: 9. CDR3 bases: TGTGCCAGCAGTGTCCGGGACAGGGCTGGCGATGGCTACACCTTC. It encodes CASSVRDRAGDGYTF.

The rearrangement joins TRBV2 to TRBJ2-3, with TRBD1 matching over 8 bases. Unmatched junction bases numbered 6, after V lost 6 bases and J lost 1 base. Germline CDR1 SNHLY, CDR2 FYNNEI. This CDR3 spans 15 amino acids. Here the CDR3 reads CASREGTGGTDTQYF. Written as DNA, the CDR3 is TGTGCCAGCAGGGAGGGGACAGGAGGCACAGATACGCAGTATTTT. Looking up the rest from reference TRBV2 and TRBJ2-3 gives the full variable domain: EPEVTQTPSHQVTQMGQEVILRCVPISNHLYFYWYRQILGQKVEFLVSFYNNEISEKSEIFDDQFSVERPDGSNFTLKIRSTKLEDSAMYFCASREGTGGTDTQYFGPGTRLTVL.

This chain connects TRBV19 to TRBJ2-5, with D maybe TRBD2 (5 bases). In germline, CDR1 is LNHDA, CDR2 SQIVND (reference sequence). V was cut by 10 bases and J by 2 bases, with 5 bases left in between. The CDR3 extends over 10 amino acids. The CDR3 spells CATGQETQYF. The CDR3 nucleotides read TGTGCCACGGGACAAGAGACCCAGTACTTC.

This chain uses TRBV7-2 with TRBJ1-2, with D possibly TRBD1 on 5 matching bases. Germline V gene lookup returns CDR1 SGHTA and CDR2 FQGNSA. Trimming shortened V by 1 base and J by 3 bases, and 9 bases separated the two germline ends. The CDR3 length is 14 residues. CDR3 bases: TGTGCCAGCAGCTTAGTACCGGGGGACTATGGCTACACCTTC. Translated, it gives CASSLVPGDYGYTF.

The J gene is TRBJ1-2, the V gene TRBV5-6; D is perhaps TRBD1 (6 bases). The length of the CDR3 is 14 residues. From germline, CDR1 is SGHDT and CDR2 YYEEEE. Trimming left V 1 base short and J 4 bases short, with 11 bases between. In DNA form, the CDR3 reads TGTGCCAGCAGCTTGACGGACAGCACCTATGGCTACACCTTC. It is translated as CASSLTDSTYGYTF. The whole variable domain, filled in from reference TRBV5-6 and TRBJ1-2, reads DAGVTQSPTHLIKTRGQQVTLRCSPKSGHDTVSWYQQALGQGPQFIFQYYEEEERQRGNFPDRFSGHQFPNYSSELNVNALLLGDSALYLCASSLTDSTYGYTFGSGTRLTVV.

V is TRBV4-2 and J is TRBJ2-7, with D unclear. V was shortened by 0 bases and J by 1 base, with 13 bases between the two germline ends. The CDR3 is 16 amino acids. Germline V lookup: CDR1 LGHNA, CDR2 YNFKEQ. For the CDR3, the DNA is TGTGCCAGCAGCCAAGATATAGAGGCTGAATCCTACGAGCAGTACTTC. Residues: CASSQDIEAESYEQYF.

The rearrangement uses TRBV19 and TRBJ1-4; D may be TRBD1 (5 bases). V was cut by 3 bases and J by 5 bases, with 10 bases left in between. Germline CDR1 reads LNHDA; CDR2 reads SQIVND (reference sequence). This CDR3 has 14 amino acids. CDR3 amino acids: CASSIDSGNEKLFF. The DNA for the CDR3 is TGTGCCAGTAGTATCGATTCAGGGAATGAAAAACTGTTTTTT.

V is TRBV5-6 and J is TRBJ2-3; possible D gene TRBD1, 5 bases. The germline CDR1 and CDR2 sequences are SGHDT and YYEEEE. This CDR3 is built from 15 residues. The ends were cut back, 2 bases at V and 3 bases at J, with 13 bases in the middle. In DNA, the CDR3 is TGTGCCAGCAGCTTAGGGGTCCTGGGGACAGATACGCAGTATTTT. Protein product: CASSLGVLGTDTQYF.

In nucleotides, the CDR3 is TGTGCCAGCAGTGAAGCGTCCGGGGGAATGGAGACCCAGTACTTC. Encoded protein: CASSEASGGMETQYF. The chain uses TRBV6-1 and TRBJ2-5; the D gene is possibly TRBD2 (6 bases). This CDR3 spans 15 amino acids. Looked up from germline, CDR1 is MNHNS and CDR2 is SASEGT. Trimming removed 0 bases at V and 5 bases at J, with 13 bases between.

The V call is TRBV5-6, the J call TRBJ2-7; D gene uncertain. V was pared by 0 bases and J by 3 bases, with 4 bases between. The germline CDR1 and CDR2 sequences are SGHDT and YYEEEE. The CDR3 is made up of 12 amino acids. CDR3 nucleotide sequence: TGTGCCAGCAGCTTGGTCAGCTACGAGCAGTACTTC. It yields the protein CASSLVSYEQYF.

The chain combines TRBV4-2 with TRBJ1-3; D remains ambiguous. CDR3 size: 14 residues. Per the germline V gene, CDR1 is LGHNA and CDR2 is YNFKEQ. The V gene lost 4 bases and the J gene lost 4 bases, with 11 bases spanning the gap. The CDR3 loop reads CASSRRDQGNTIYF. As DNA, the CDR3 is TGTGCCAGCAGCCGGAGGGATCAGGGAAACACCATATATTTT.

This sequence joins TRBV6-5 and TRBJ2-3; D is perhaps TRBD2 (5 bases). Germline V gene lookup returns CDR1 MNHEY and CDR2 SVGAGI. The CDR3 sequence is 15 residues long. V lost 6 bases and J 1 base, leaving 14 bases between the germline ends. CDR3 sequence: CASRSDWAGTDTQYF. CDR3 DNA: TGTGCCAGCAGATCGGACTGGGCTGGCACAGATACGCAGTATTTT.

The rearrangement joins TRBV27 to TRBJ2-7, with 8 nucleotides matching TRBD2. The CDR3 spans 15 residues. Trimming at V came to 2 bases and at J to 5 bases, leaving 8 bases not matched to a gene. Germline loops: CDR1 MNHEY, CDR2 SMNVEV (reference sequence). CDR3 protein: CASSLKASGSHEQYF. CDR3 DNA sequence: TGTGCCAGCAGTTTAAAGGCTAGCGGGTCCCACGAGCAGTACTTC.

The J gene is TRBJ2-6, the V gene TRBV5-1, with D tentatively TRBD1 (5 bases). Germline CDR1 and CDR2: SGHRS and YFSETQ. This CDR3 is built from 19 residues. Trimming took 1 base from V and 0 from J, leaving 17 bases between them. The CDR3: CASSLLLSGWGSGANVLTF. CDR3 nucleotide sequence: TGCGCCAGCAGCTTGTTACTTTCAGGGTGGGGCTCTGGGGCCAACGTCCTGACTTTC.

The chain uses TRBV14 and TRBJ1-1; D is perhaps TRBD1 (6 bases). Germline CDR1 and CDR2: SGHDN and FVKESK. The CDR3 runs to 15 residues. The germline V and J ends were trimmed by 1 base and 1 base, with 10 bases remaining between them. DNA for the CDR3: TGTGCCAGCAGCCAAGCAGGGGTTGGGAACACTGAAGCTTTCTTT. Translated, it gives CASSQAGVGNTEAFF.

The gene calls are TRBV2 and TRBJ2-7; 7 nucleotides align to TRBD1. Germline V CDR1 and CDR2: SNHLY, FYNNEI. V was pared by 6 bases and J by 3 bases, with 2 bases of the junction left unmatched. The CDR3 consists of 12 residues. The CDR3, as DNA: TGTGCCAGCAGAGGACAGGACTACGAGCAGTACTTC. The encoded protein is CASRGQDYEQYF.

This rearrangement joins TRBV29-1 to TRBJ2-1; TRBD2 matches 10 bases. The V segment lost 8 bases and the J segment 4 bases; nucleotides outside the gene matches: 11. Germline CDR1 reads SQVTM; CDR2 reads ANQGSEA. This CDR3 has 15 amino acids. The CDR3 nucleotides are TGCAGCACTAACTTAGGACTAGCGGAGTACAATGAGCAGTTCTTC. The encoded protein is CSTNLGLAEYNEQFF.

This chain links TRBV7-9 with TRBJ2-7; weak D call: TRBD2 (5 bases). Between the trimmed V and J ends, which lost 4 bases and 2 bases, there was a span of 12 bases. CDR3 size: 14 residues. Looked up from germline, CDR1 is SEHNR and CDR2 is FQNEAQ (reference sequence). The chain's CDR3 is CASSSFSETYEQYF. The CDR3 DNA follows: TGTGCCAGCAGCTCCTTTAGCGAAACCTACGAGCAGTACTTC.

The chain joins TRBV7-6 to TRBJ1-1; D unresolved. The CDR3 extends over 13 amino acids. The V end was cut by 5 bases, the J end by 0 bases, with 7 bases between. The germline V gene encodes CDR1 SGHVS and CDR2 FNYEAQ. CDR3 sequence reads: CASSGGMNTEAFF. DNA for the CDR3: TGTGCCAGCAGCGGCGGGATGAACACTGAAGCTTTCTTT.

The chain couples TRBV6-1 to TRBJ2-6; 10 bases match TRBD1. In germline, CDR1 is MNHNS, CDR2 SASEGT. This CDR3 has 15 residues. V lost 11 bases and J lost 2; bases outside the gene matches: 6. The CDR3 here is CAYEDRGAGANVLTF. CDR3 in DNA: TGTGCCTACGAGGACAGGGGGGCTGGGGCCAACGTCCTGACTTTC.

The V gene is TRBV5-1, the J gene TRBJ1-1; 8 nucleotides align to TRBD1. The CDR3 has 14 residues. Germline loops: CDR1 SGHRS, CDR2 YFSETQ. V gave up 1 base and J gave up 3 bases; unmatched junction bases: 2. The CDR3 loop reads CASSLQGADTEAFF. CDR3 DNA sequence: TGCGCCAGCAGCTTGCAGGGGGCGGACACTGAAGCTTTCTTT.

The V call is TRBV18, the J call TRBJ2-7; possible D gene TRBD1, 6 bases. Deletions cut 6 bases from V and 3 bases from J, with 12 bases between. Germline V gene lookup returns CDR1 KGHSH and CDR2 LQKENI. This CDR3 is 13 amino acids long. CDR3 in DNA: TGTGCCAGCTCTCGGACAGCAGGCTACGAGCAGTACTTC. Amino acids: CASSRTAGYEQYF.

This sequence joins TRBV2 and TRBJ1-1; D is uncertain. Germline CDR1 SNHLY, CDR2 FYNNEI. V was clipped by 5 bases and J by 3 bases, with 16 bases between them. This CDR3 contains 15 residues. CDR3 in DNA: TGTGCCAGCAGTACTAGTCCTCCGAGGGACACTGAAGCTTTCTTT. It is translated as CASSTSPPRDTEAFF.

The rearrangement joins TRBV28 to TRBJ1-3; TRBD1 agrees at 7 bases. J was trimmed by 2 bases and V by 2 bases; bases with no gene match: 0. The V gene's germline CDR1 is MDHEN and CDR2 SYDVKM. This CDR3 is 14 amino acids long. The CDR3 sequence: CASSLQGAGNTIYF. CDR3 coding DNA: TGTGCCAGCAGTTTACAGGGGGCTGGAAACACCATATATTTT.

The chain joins TRBV29-1 to TRBJ1-3; D is perhaps TRBD1 (6 bases). CDR1 is SQVTM, CDR2 ANQGSEA, per germline. The CDR3 spans 13 residues. V dropped 6 bases and J dropped 3 bases, with 12 bases sitting between them. DNA for the CDR3: TGCAGCGTACAGGGAAGTAATGGAAACACCATATATTTT. Its protein product is CSVQGSNGNTIYF.

J is TRBJ2-1 and V is TRBV2, with TRBD1 as a possible D gene (6 bases). The CDR3 is made up of 13 amino acids. Germline loops: CDR1 SNHLY, CDR2 FYNNEI. Between the trimmed V and J ends, which lost 9 bases and 4 bases, there was a span of 13 bases. CDR3 in DNA: TGTGCCAGAGGACAGAATGGGTACAATGAGCAGTTCTTC. This codes for CARGQNGYNEQFF.

The chain links TRBV5-1 to TRBJ1-1, with D perhaps TRBD1 (5 bases). V was cut by 0 bases and J by 3 bases, with 9 bases left in between. This CDR3 is 14 amino acids long. Germline CDR1 reads SGHRS; CDR2 reads YFSETQ. CDR3 bases: TGCGCCAGCAGCTTGGGACAGATTGACACTGAAGCTTTCTTT. Its protein is CASSLGQIDTEAFF.